The rows below give T cell receptor beta chains drawn from one sample of a study of blood T cell repertoires in COVID-19. Sequencing used immunoSEQ multiplex PCR; TCRdb keeps in-frame clones, though not all of them. The repertoire consists of about 110,000 clones, with approximately 85% occurring once and the leading ten covering approximately 1.3%. What was sequenced was peripheral blood. The source of these receptors is a man in his forties or fifties with acute or convalescent COVID-19. CDR3s include the opening cysteine and the closing phenylalanine or tryptophan. The D gene is left open where the match is weak. Part of the rows lack a size; the others show once, few, many or a class for expanded clones.

D,size,J,V,CDR3,DNA
NA,NA,TRBJ1-4,TRBV21-1,CASSKEQGFPTNEKLFF,TGTGCCAGCAGCAAAGAACAGGGGTTTCCAACTAATGAAAAACTGTTTTTT
TRBD2,NA,TRBJ2-3,TRBV27,CASSLSGSRTDTQYF,TGTGCCAGCAGTCTAAGCGGGAGTAGGACAGATACGCAGTATTTT
TRBD1,NA,TRBJ1-1,TRBV3-1/TRBV3-2,CASSNTDRDRAFF,TGTGCCAGCAGCAATACCGACAGGGATCGCGCTTTCTTT
TRBD1,NA,TRBJ2-5,TRBV5-1,CASSLMGQGMETQYF,TGCGCCAGCAGCCTTATGGGACAGGGTATGGAGACCCAGTACTTC
NA,NA,TRBJ1-2,TRBV2,CASRQGTDYGYTF,TGTGCCAGCAGGCAGGGCACCGACTATGGCTACACCTTC
NA,NA,TRBJ2-7,TRBV7-9,CASSLVGSQEQYF,TGTGCCAGCAGCTTAGTCGGGTCCCAGGAGCAGTACTTC
NA,NA,TRBJ2-7,TRBV28,CASSLGSGPFSYEQYF,TGTGCCAGCAGTTTAGGCAGCGGGCCTTTCTCCTACGAGCAGTACTTC
NA,NA,TRBJ2-7,TRBV5-1,CASSLVGGGGEQYF,TGCGCCAGCAGCTTGGTGGGGGGAGGCGGCGAGCAGTACTTC
TRBD1,once,TRBJ1-2,TRBV28,CASSLPGTGENGYTF,TGTGCCAGCAGTTTACCTGGGACAGGGGAAAATGGCTACACCTTC
NA,NA,TRBJ2-1,TRBV5-1,CASSPSQGDPYNEQFF,TGCGCCAGCAGCCCCTCACAGGGAGACCCCTACAATGAGCAGTTCTTC